This T cell receptor (beta chain) was identified during a study of OX40 agonist ivuxolimab in advanced cancers. This clone was picked up a small number of times. Profiled with immunoSEQ multiplex PCR; TCRdb holds only in-frame clones, not every one. The profile covers 20,000 to 25,000 clones, with approximately 86% appearing a single time and about two fifths taken by the ten largest. Looked up from germline, CDR1 is LNHDA and CDR2 is SQIVND (reference sequence). Trimming stripped 3 bases from V and 7 bases from J, with 13 bases between. The CDR3 length is 13 residues. Sequences were derived from CD4+ or CD8+ T cells sorted from blood, sampled in a trial of the OX40 agonist ivuxolimab. The TCR originated in an adult with an advanced solid tumor such as melanoma, head and neck, liver or kidney cancer. The chain uses TRBV19 and TRBJ2-7, with D possibly matching TRBD2 (6 bases). The CDR3 is CASSIGGAGEQYF. The CDR3 DNA sequence: TGTGCCAGTAGTATTGGTGGGGCGGGGGAGCAGTACTTC.